Below, 31 T cell receptor beta chains from the same sample are listed, as sequenced in a study of T cells after yellow fever vaccination (dated by TCRdb to about 2019). Library construction relied on 5' RACE. Sequencer: Illumina NovaSeq 6000. TCRdb cleaned the public reads at Q25 with fastp, built clones with MiXCR and kept in-frame beta chains. Identical CDR3 protein sequences are pooled into one entry, listed with their most common genes and DNA. This sample has hundreds of thousands of distinct CDR3 sequences in its table, and around a sixth of those were observed once. The ten largest account for about a sixth of the sample. The treatment or condition tag for this specimen amounts to: live attenuated yellow fever vaccine strain. The sample was PBMCs, taken before the yellow fever booster vaccination. These receptors came from a man younger than 35 who received the YFV17D yellow fever vaccine.

This clonotype showed up just a few times. The rearrangement joins TRBV15 to TRBJ2-6, with a tentative D call TRBD2 (5 bases). V was cut by 5 bases and J by 4 bases, with 21 bases left in between. Germline loops: CDR1 LNHNV, CDR2 YYDKDF (reference sequence). The CDR3 is 18 amino acids. CDR3 region: CATSPSRGSLRGANVLTF. CDR3 bases: TGTGCCACCAGCCCTTCACGAGGGTCTTTGAGAGGGGCCAACGTCCTGACTTTC.

This chain connects TRBV20-1 to TRBJ2-5; TRBD2 matches 10 bases. The germline V gene encodes CDR1 DFQATT and CDR2 SNEGSKA (reference sequence). Trimming at V came to 0 bases and at J to 5 bases, leaving 12 bases not matched to a gene. This CDR3 is built from 17 residues. CDR3 DNA: TGCAGTGCTAGAGAGAAGGGCAAGCGGGGGGGGATTGAGACCCAGTACTTC. It yields the protein CSAREKGKRGGIETQYF.

This sequence joins TRBV29-1 and TRBJ2-1; D unclear. The CDR3 is made up of 14 amino acids. Germline V gives CDR1 SQVTM, CDR2 ANQGSEA. V gave up 7 bases and J gave up 4 bases, with 17 bases separating them. In DNA, the CDR3 is TGCAGCGCCGAAACACATCCTTCATACAATGAGCAGTTCTTC. Translation: CSAETHPSYNEQFF.

A few counts support this clonotype. The chain joins TRBV5-5 to TRBJ1-4, with no clear D. Germline V gene sequence: CDR1 SGHKS, CDR2 YYEKEE (reference sequence). V lost 1 base and J lost 6, with 10 bases in between. The CDR3 is 14 residues long. CDR3 DNA: TGTGCCAGCAGCTTGAGGGCTGGGGATGAAAAACTGTTTTTT. This gives the protein CASSLRAGDEKLFF.

This chain joins TRBV3-1 and TRBJ2-5; D unresolved. The V end was cut by 4 bases, the J end by 5 bases, with 14 bases between. This CDR3 is 14 amino acids long. Germline assignment: CDR1 LGHDT and CDR2 YNNKEL (reference sequence). CDR3: CASSLVDNGETQYF. CDR3 DNA: TGTGCCAGCAGCCTCGTCGATAATGGGGAGACCCAGTACTTC.

The chain couples TRBV4-1 to TRBJ2-1; 7 bases line up with TRBD1. This CDR3 has 17 residues. Germline CDR1 is MGHRA and CDR2 is YSYEKL. V lost 0 bases, J lost 1 base, and 6 bases stayed unmatched. The DNA of the CDR3 is TGCGCCAGCAGCCAAGATGAGGGGGCTAGGTCCTACAATGAGCAGTTCTTC. Protein product: CASSQDEGARSYNEQFF.

This clonotype was seen at least ten times. The chain's CDR3 is CSARDLNPSGGSSYNEQFF. The CDR3 nucleotides read TGCAGTGCTAGAGATCTAAACCCTAGCGGGGGTTCGTCCTACAATGAGCAGTTCTTC. The chain couples TRBV20-1 to TRBJ2-1; 10 nucleotides align to TRBD2. The CDR3 length is 19 residues. V lost 0 bases to trimming and J lost 1 base; unmatched junction nucleotides: 12. Looked up from germline, CDR1 is DFQATT and CDR2 is SNEGSKA (reference sequence).

This sequence joins TRBV7-3 and TRBJ2-1; D perhaps matches TRBD1 (6 bases). CDR1 SGHTA and CDR2 FQGTGA come from the germline V gene. This CDR3 spans 15 amino acids. Trimming took off 5 bases at V and 8 bases at J, with 19 bases between the two ends. Here the CDR3 reads CASSPYPAGADEQFF. The CDR3, as DNA: TGTGCCAGCAGCCCCTATCCCGCAGGGGCGGATGAGCAGTTCTTC.

This clonotype was seen only a few times. V gene TRBV7-9 combines with J gene TRBJ2-1, with D hard to call. The V end lost 7 bases, the J end lost 0 bases, and 16 bases lay between the germline ends. The CDR3 is made up of 16 amino acids. Germline CDR1 and CDR2: SEHNR and FQNEAQ (reference sequence). The CDR3 nucleotides are TGTGCCAGCACCAGCTTGACCCGTAGCTCCTACAATGAGCAGTTCTTC. Translation gives CASTSLTRSSYNEQFF.

The V and J genes are TRBV28 and TRBJ1-1; D unclear. Trimming removed 6 bases from V and 4 bases from J, with 12 bases in between. CDR1 MDHEN and CDR2 SYDVKM come from the germline V gene. The CDR3 is 13 amino acids. For the CDR3, the DNA is TGTGCCAGCAGCGGATTGGGCGTCACTGAAGCTTTCTTT. Protein product: CASSGLGVTEAFF. Full variable domain (missing parts from reference TRBV28 and TRBJ1-1): DVKVTQSSRYLVKRTGEKVFLECVQDMDHENMFWYRQDPGLGLRLIYFSYDVKMKEKGDIPEGYSVSREKKERFSLILESASTNQTSMYLCASSGLGVTEAFFGQGTRLTVV.

The genes are TRBV9 and TRBJ2-3; 11 nucleotides line up with TRBD2. CDR3 length equals 16 residues. V lost 4 bases and J lost 2; bases outside the gene matches: 6. CDR1 and CDR2 from the germline V gene are SGDLS and YYNGEE. Written as DNA, the CDR3 is TGTGCCAGCAGCTGGGCACTAGCGGGGGTCACAGATACGCAGTATTTT. Its protein is CASSWALAGVTDTQYF.

The chain carries TRBV6-5 and TRBJ2-2; 8 positions match TRBD2. Germline CDR1 MNHEY, CDR2 SVGAGI. V was clipped by 0 bases and J by 2 bases; unmatched bases: 11. This CDR3 region has 19 residues. This CDR3 reads CASSYSILQRGPNTGELFF. The DNA for the CDR3 is TGTGCCAGCAGTTACTCGATTCTCCAGCGGGGGCCAAACACCGGGGAGCTGTTTTTT.

This clonotype was found a few times. The chain uses TRBV12-3 or TRBV12-4 and TRBJ1-1; D possibly corresponds to TRBD1 (6 bases). This CDR3 contains 14 residues. With 8 bases removed from V and 1 base from J, the gap between germline ends came to 14 bases. CDR3 protein: CASGSGGANTEAFF. As DNA, the CDR3 is TGTGCCAGCGGGAGTGGGGGGGCGAACACTGAAGCTTTCTTT.

There are a few counts of this clonotype. V and J are TRBV29-1 and TRBJ2-5; no clear D gene. V was clipped by 5 bases and J by 5 bases, with 12 bases between them. Germline values: CDR1 SQVTM, CDR2 ANQGSEA. This CDR3 has 12 residues. The CDR3 DNA is TGCAGCGTTCAAAAGGATAGCGAGACCCAGTACTTC. This sequence encodes CSVQKDSETQYF. Combining the CDR3 with reference TRBV29-1 and TRBJ2-5 gives the whole variable domain SAVISQKPSRDICQRGTSLTIQCQVDSQVTMMFWYRQQPGQSLTLIATANQGSEATYESGFVIDKFPISRPNLTFSTLTVSNMSPEDSSIYLCSVQKDSETQYFGPGTRLLVL.

The rearrangement uses TRBV10-3 and TRBJ2-3, with a tentative D call TRBD2 (5 bases). The CDR3 is 16 residues long. The germline V gene encodes CDR1 ENHRY and CDR2 SYGVKD. Deletions cut 0 bases from V and 2 bases from J, with 12 bases between. As DNA, the CDR3 is TGTGCCATCAGTGAGTCTCAGCGGAGATACACAGATACGCAGTATTTT. Translated: CAISESQRRYTDTQYF.

This clonotype has a handful of counts. This chain joins TRBV4-3 and TRBJ2-7; the D gene is possibly TRBD1 (5 bases). V lost 3 bases and J 2 bases, leaving 11 bases between the germline ends. Looked up from germline, CDR1 is LGHNA and CDR2 is YSLEER. The CDR3 runs 14 residues. CDR3 sequence: CASSQVLGAYEQYF. In DNA, the CDR3 is TGCGCCAGCAGCCAGGTCTTAGGGGCCTACGAGCAGTACTTC.

The V call is TRBV4-1, the J call TRBJ2-1; 9 positions agree with TRBD1. Germline loops: CDR1 MGHRA, CDR2 YSYEKL. The CDR3 has 14 residues. Unmatched junction bases numbered 6, after V lost 4 bases and J lost 8 bases. The CDR3 is CASSRVTGGDEQFF. The CDR3 coding sequence is TGCGCCAGCAGCCGAGTGACAGGGGGAGATGAGCAGTTCTTC.

This clonotype was picked up a small number of times. The V call is TRBV7-9, the J call TRBJ2-7; 8 nucleotides align to TRBD1. The CDR3 loop spans 14 amino acids. With 5 bases clipped from V and 5 bases from J, the junction kept 8 bases outside the gene matches. Germline V CDR1 and CDR2: SEHNR, FQNEAQ (reference sequence). The CDR3 sequence: CASSPPTGAHEQYF. As DNA, the CDR3 is TGTGCCAGCAGCCCTCCGACAGGGGCCCACGAGCAGTACTTC.

Worth noting for this clonotype: A single base separates this from a much larger clone, so it may be a read error. V gene TRBV20-1 combines with J gene TRBJ2-5, with a possible D match to TRBD2 (5 bases). The CDR3 loop spans 14 amino acids. Germline assignment: CDR1 DFQATT and CDR2 SNEGSKA (reference sequence). The CDR3 DNA reads TGCAGGGGATCCCCGCGGGCTGCTCAAGAGACCCAGTACTTC. The encoded protein is CRGSPRAAQETQYF.

V and J are TRBV7-9 and TRBJ2-1; D might be TRBD1 or TRBD2, each matching 6 bases. Germline CDR1 reads SEHNR; CDR2 reads FQNEAQ (reference sequence). The CDR3 length is 14 residues. The V end lost 4 bases, the J end lost 9 bases, and 16 bases lay between the germline ends. The CDR3 is CASSSPLGGLEQFF. The CDR3 DNA reads TGTGCCAGCAGCTCACCCCTGGGGGGCCTTGAGCAGTTCTTC.

V is TRBV10-3 and J is TRBJ1-1; D gene ambiguous. Trimming took 6 bases from V and 3 from J, leaving 14 bases between them. The germline V gene has CDR1 ENHRY and CDR2 SYGVKD. The CDR3 contains 14 residues. The CDR3 loop is CAIRGFGQHTEAFF. Written as DNA, the CDR3 is TGTGCCATCAGGGGTTTTGGGCAGCACACTGAAGCTTTCTTT.

The chain carries TRBV12-3 or TRBV12-4 and TRBJ1-2, with D maybe TRBD1 (6 bases). The ends were cut back, 3 bases at V and 8 bases at J, with 13 bases in the middle. The CDR3 covers 13 residues. This chain's CDR3 is CASSLSGAPGYTF. DNA for the CDR3: TGTGCCAGCAGTTTGTCAGGGGCGCCAGGCTACACCTTC.

The chain joins TRBV12-3 or TRBV12-4 to TRBJ1-1, with D hard to call. The CDR3 is 13 amino acids. V gave up 3 bases and J gave up 0 bases, with 5 bases separating them. CDR3: CASSFNMNTEAFF. The DNA for the CDR3 is TGTGCCAGCAGTTTCAACATGAACACTGAAGCTTTCTTT.

This clonotype was counted between two and nine times. This sequence joins TRBV5-1 and TRBJ2-3; the D is unclear. Trimming shortened V by 3 bases and J by 6 bases, and 8 bases separated the two germline ends. The CDR3 extends over 12 amino acids. Germline loops: CDR1 SGHRS, CDR2 YFSETQ. CDR3 protein: CASSSNFDTQYF. The CDR3 nucleotides are TGCGCCAGCAGCTCCAACTTTGATACGCAGTATTTT.

This clonotype was recorded many times. V and J are TRBV10-3 and TRBJ2-1; possibly TRBD2 for D (6 bases). Trimming shortened V by 7 bases and J by 5 bases, and 18 bases separated the two germline ends. The CDR3 length is 15 residues. Germline CDR1 ENHRY, CDR2 SYGVKD. The CDR3 spells CAIKARDLENNEQFF. The CDR3 coding sequence is TGTGCCATCAAGGCCAGGGACTTGGAGAACAATGAGCAGTTCTTC.

This clonotype has just a few counts. The V call is TRBV10-3, the J call TRBJ2-3; D uncertain. The V and J ends lost 6 bases and 6 bases respectively, with 10 bases between them. The CDR3 runs 12 residues. Germline CDR1 is ENHRY and CDR2 is SYGVKD. The CDR3 protein is CAIRGSEDTQYF. As DNA, the CDR3 is TGTGCCATCAGGGGTAGTGAGGATACGCAGTATTTT.

This chain links TRBV24-1 with TRBJ2-3; D is possibly TRBD1 or TRBD2 (5 bases each). In germline, CDR1 is KGHDR, CDR2 SFDVKD. This CDR3 has 14 residues. V lost 5 bases, J lost 1 base, and 9 bases lay in between. The DNA of the CDR3 is TGTGCCACCAGTGCGACGGGGCGCACAGATACGCAGTATTTT. Encoded protein: CATSATGRTDTQYF.

The sample holds many counts of this clonotype. This chain uses TRBV4-3 with TRBJ2-1; 11 bases match TRBD2. The CDR3 extends over 15 amino acids. Germline-derived CDR1 and CDR2 are LGHNA and YSLEER. V shed 5 bases and J 4 bases; nucleotides not matched to a gene: 4. The CDR3 DNA reads as TGCGCCAGCAGCTTCACTAGCGGGGGTTACAATGAGCAGTTCTTC. This encodes CASSFTSGGYNEQFF.

The chain uses TRBV6-2 or TRBV6-3 and TRBJ2-7; D is perhaps TRBD1 (6 bases). Germline V gene sequence: CDR1 MNHEY, CDR2 SVGEGT. V dropped 6 bases and J dropped 0 bases, with 6 bases sitting between them. The CDR3 length is 12 residues. The DNA for the CDR3 is TGTGCCAGCAGACAGGGCTCCTACGAGCAGTACGTC. The encoded protein is CASRQGSYEQYV.

This rearrangement joins TRBV18 to TRBJ2-1; D is possibly TRBD2 (6 bases). Germline values: CDR1 KGHSH, CDR2 LQKENI. The CDR3 spans 17 residues. Trimming stripped 2 bases from V and 5 bases from J, with 19 bases between. This CDR3 reads CASSPRLPGLANNEQFF. DNA for the CDR3: TGTGCCAGCTCACCAAGACTTCCGGGACTGGCGAACAATGAGCAGTTCTTC. The complete variable domain, with remaining parts taken from reference TRBV18 and TRBJ2-1, reads NAGVMQNPRHLVRRRGQEARLRCSPMKGHSHVYWYRQLPEEGLKFMVYLQKENIIDESGMPKERFSAEFPKEGPSILRIQQVVRGDSAAYFCASSPRLPGLANNEQFFGPGTRLTVL.

The J gene is TRBJ2-2, the V gene TRBV7-3; TRBD2 aligns across 8 bases. Germline loops: CDR1 SGHTA, CDR2 FQGTGA. The CDR3 is 15 amino acids. J lost 5 bases, V lost 7 bases, and 9 bases had no gene match. CDR3 residues: CASTQGGGRTGELFF. DNA of the CDR3: TGTGCCAGCACCCAGGGCGGGGGGCGGACCGGGGAGCTGTTTTTT.